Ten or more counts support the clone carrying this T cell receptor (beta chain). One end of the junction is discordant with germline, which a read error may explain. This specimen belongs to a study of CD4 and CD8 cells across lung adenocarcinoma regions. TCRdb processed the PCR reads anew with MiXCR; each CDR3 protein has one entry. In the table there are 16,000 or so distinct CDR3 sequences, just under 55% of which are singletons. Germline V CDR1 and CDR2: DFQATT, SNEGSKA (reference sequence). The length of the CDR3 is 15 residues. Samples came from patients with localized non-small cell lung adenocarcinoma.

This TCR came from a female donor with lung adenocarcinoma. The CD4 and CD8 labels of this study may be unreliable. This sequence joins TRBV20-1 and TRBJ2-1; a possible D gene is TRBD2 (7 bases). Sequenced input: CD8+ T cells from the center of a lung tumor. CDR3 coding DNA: TGCAGTGCTCGACCAGCCGGGGGGCCCCCGAATGGGCAGTTCTTC. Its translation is CSARPAGGPPNGQFF.